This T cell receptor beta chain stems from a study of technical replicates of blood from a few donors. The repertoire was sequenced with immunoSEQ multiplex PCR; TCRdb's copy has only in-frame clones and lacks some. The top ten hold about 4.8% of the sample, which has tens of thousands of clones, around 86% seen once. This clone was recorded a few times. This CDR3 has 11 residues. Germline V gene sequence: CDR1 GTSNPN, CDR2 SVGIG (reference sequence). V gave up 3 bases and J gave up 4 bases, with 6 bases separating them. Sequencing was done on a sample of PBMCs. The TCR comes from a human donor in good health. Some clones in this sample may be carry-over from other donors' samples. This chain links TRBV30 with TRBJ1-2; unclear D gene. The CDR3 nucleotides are TGTGCCTGGAGCGCGGGCTATGGCTACACCTTC. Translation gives CAWSAGYGYTF. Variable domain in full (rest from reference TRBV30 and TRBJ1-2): SQTIHQWPATLVQPVGSPLSLECTVEGTSNPNLYWYRQAAGRGLQLLFYSVGIGQISSEVPQNLSASRPQDRQFILSSKKLLLSDSGFYLCAWSAGYGYTFGSGTRLTVV.